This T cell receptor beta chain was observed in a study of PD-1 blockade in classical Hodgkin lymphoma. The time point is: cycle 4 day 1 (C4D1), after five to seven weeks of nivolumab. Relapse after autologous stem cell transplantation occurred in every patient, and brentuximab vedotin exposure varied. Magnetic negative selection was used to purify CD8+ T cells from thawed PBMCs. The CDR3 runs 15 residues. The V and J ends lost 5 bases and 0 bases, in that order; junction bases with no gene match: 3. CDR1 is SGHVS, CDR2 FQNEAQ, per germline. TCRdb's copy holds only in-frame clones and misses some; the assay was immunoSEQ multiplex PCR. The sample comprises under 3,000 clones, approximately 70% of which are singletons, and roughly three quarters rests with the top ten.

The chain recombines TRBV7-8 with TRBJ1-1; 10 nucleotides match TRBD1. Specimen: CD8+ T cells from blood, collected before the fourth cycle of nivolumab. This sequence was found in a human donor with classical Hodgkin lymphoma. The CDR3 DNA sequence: TGTGCCAGCAGCCCCGGACAGGGGGTGAACACTGAAGCTTTCTTT. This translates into CASSPGQGVNTEAFF.